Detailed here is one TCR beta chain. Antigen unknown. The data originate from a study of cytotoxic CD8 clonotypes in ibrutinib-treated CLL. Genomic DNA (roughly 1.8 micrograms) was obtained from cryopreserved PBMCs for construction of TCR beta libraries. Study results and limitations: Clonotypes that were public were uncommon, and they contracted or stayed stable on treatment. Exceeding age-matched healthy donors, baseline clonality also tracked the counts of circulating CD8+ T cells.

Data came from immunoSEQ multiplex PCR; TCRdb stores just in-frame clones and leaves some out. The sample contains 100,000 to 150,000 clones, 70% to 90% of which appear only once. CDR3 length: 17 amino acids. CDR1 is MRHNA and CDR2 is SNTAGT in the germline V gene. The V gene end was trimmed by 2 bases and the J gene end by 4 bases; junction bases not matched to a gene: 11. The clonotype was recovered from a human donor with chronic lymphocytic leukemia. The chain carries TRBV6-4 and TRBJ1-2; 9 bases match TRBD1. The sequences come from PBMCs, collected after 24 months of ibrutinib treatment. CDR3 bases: TGTGCCAGCAGTGACGGGACAGGGTCACGCGGCGGCTATGGCTACACCTTC. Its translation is CASSDGTGSRGGYGYTF.